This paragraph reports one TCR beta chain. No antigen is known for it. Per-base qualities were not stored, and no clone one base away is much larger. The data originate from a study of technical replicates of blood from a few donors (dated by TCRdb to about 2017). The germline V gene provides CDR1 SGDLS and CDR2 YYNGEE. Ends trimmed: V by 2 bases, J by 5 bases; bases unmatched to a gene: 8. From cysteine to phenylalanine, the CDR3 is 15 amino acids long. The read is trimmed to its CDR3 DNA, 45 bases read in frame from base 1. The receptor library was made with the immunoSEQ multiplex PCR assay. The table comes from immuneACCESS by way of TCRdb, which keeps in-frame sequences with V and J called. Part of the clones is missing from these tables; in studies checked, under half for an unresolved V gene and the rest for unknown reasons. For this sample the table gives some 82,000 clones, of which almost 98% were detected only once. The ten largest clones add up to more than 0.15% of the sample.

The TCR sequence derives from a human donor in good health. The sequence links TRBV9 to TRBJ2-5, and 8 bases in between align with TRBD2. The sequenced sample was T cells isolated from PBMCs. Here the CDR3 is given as CASSVEGLVGETQYF. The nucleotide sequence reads TGTGCCAGCAGCGTTGAGGGACTAGTCGGCGAGACCCAGTACTTC.